These 17 T cell receptor beta chains originate from one sample sequenced in a study of T cell repertoires in cytomegalovirus infection. These receptors have no identified antigens. TCRdb recomputed calls from the reads with MiXCR, one row per CDR3 protein. The table has hundreds of thousands of distinct CDR3 sequences, approximately 42% seen once. The sequencing used cultured PBMCs, collected from culture after CMV antigen stimulation. These receptors all come from a human donor in good health (CMV status not recorded). Some clones in this sample may be carry-over from other donors' samples.

This chain links TRBV19 with TRBJ2-1, with TRBD2 matching over 9 bases. The J segment lost 10 bases and the V segment lost 3 bases, leaving 10 bases of the junction unmatched. The CDR3 length is 15 residues. Germline V gives CDR1 LNHDA, CDR2 SQIVND (reference sequence). CDR3 DNA: TGTGCCAGTAGTATGACTAGCGGATTACAATGGGAGCAGTTCTTC. This gives the protein CASSMTSGLQWEQFF.

J is TRBJ2-3 and V is TRBV5-6; possibly TRBD2 for D (6 bases). Germline CDR1 SGHDT, CDR2 YYEEEE. This CDR3 has 15 residues. V was clipped by 4 bases and J by 6 bases, with 18 bases between them. The CDR3 DNA is TGTGCCAGCAGCCCCGGGGGTATAACTAGGGATACGCAGTATTTT. It yields the protein CASSPGGITRDTQYF.

J is TRBJ2-4 and V is TRBV7-6, with 7 bases fitting TRBD2. Germline CDR1 is SGHVS and CDR2 is FNYEAQ. Germline trimming cut 5 bases from V and 6 bases from J; bases unmatched to any gene: 10. The CDR3 length is 15 residues. CDR3 nucleotides: TGTGCCAGCAGCCCGCAAGCGGGACGGCCAAACATTCAGTACTTC. Translating gives CASSPQAGRPNIQYF.

The chain carries TRBV5-4 and TRBJ2-3, with 12 bases that match TRBD2. The length of the CDR3 is 16 residues. Per germline, CDR1 SGHNT and CDR2 YYREEE (reference sequence). V shed 3 bases and J 5 bases; nucleotides not matched to a gene: 7. The CDR3 DNA follows: TGTGCCAGCAGCTCCTGGACTAGCGGGGCGGGAGATACGCAGTATTTT. Amino acid sequence: CASSSWTSGAGDTQYF.

The genes are TRBV27 and TRBJ1-1; TRBD1 matches 7 bases. Losses at the gene ends were 0 bases for V and 10 bases for J; bases not matched to a gene: 2. Germline loops: CDR1 MNHEY, CDR2 SMNVEV (reference sequence). This CDR3 spans 12 amino acids. The CDR3 nucleotides read TGTGCCAGCAGTTTATCAGGGGGCCCAGCTTTCTTT. This translates into CASSLSGGPAFF.

The V call is TRBV12-3 or TRBV12-4, the J call TRBJ2-5, with TRBD1 as a possible D gene (5 bases). This CDR3 is 14 amino acids long. Trimming removed 5 bases from V and 5 bases from J, with 15 bases in between. The CDR3 nucleotides read TGTGCCAGCAGTGCTGGGGCGTTTTGGGAGACCCAGTACTTC. Encoded protein: CASSAGAFWETQYF.

The chain combines TRBV20-1 with TRBJ1-5; 9 bases align to TRBD1. CDR3 length: 15 amino acids. The germline V gene has CDR1 DFQATT and CDR2 SNEGSKA (reference sequence). The V gene end was trimmed by 3 bases and the J gene end by 3 bases; junction bases not matched to a gene: 6. CDR3 in amino acids: CSARTGTGNNQPQHF. The CDR3 DNA sequence: TGCAGTGCTAGGACCGGGACAGGGAACAATCAGCCCCAGCATTTT.

J is TRBJ2-5 and V is TRBV20-1; 7 bases line up with TRBD1. The CDR3 is made up of 15 amino acids. Germline assignment: CDR1 DFQATT and CDR2 SNEGSKA (reference sequence). The trim removed 0 bases at V and 6 bases at J, leaving 10 bases unmatched. CDR3 in amino acids: CSARDHQGVRQTQYF. The CDR3 DNA reads as TGCAGTGCTAGAGATCACCAGGGGGTCAGGCAGACCCAGTACTTC.

This chain links TRBV2 with TRBJ2-5, with TRBD1 as a possible D gene (6 bases). Germline loops: CDR1 SNHLY, CDR2 FYNNEI. This CDR3 is 13 amino acids long. The V end lost 10 bases, the J end lost 5 bases, and 17 bases lay between the germline ends. The CDR3 reads CATTGMSEETQYF. Here the CDR3 DNA reads TGTGCCACCACAGGGATGAGCGAGGAGACCCAGTACTTC.

The sample holds a few counts of this clonotype. The chain carries TRBV29-1 and TRBJ1-1; D is undetermined. The length of the CDR3 is 14 residues. V was cut by 4 bases and J by 0 bases, with 12 bases left in between. Germline loops: CDR1 SQVTM, CDR2 ANQGSEA. The DNA for the CDR3 is TGCAGCGTTGTGAATGTTGGAGTGAACACTGAAGCTTTCTTT. Its translation is CSVVNVGVNTEAFF.

CDR3 region: CATSKELSGNTIYF. In nucleotides, the CDR3 is TGTGCCACCAGCAAGGAACTCTCTGGAAACACCATATATTTT. This sequence joins TRBV15 and TRBJ1-3; unclear D gene. The V gene lost 4 bases and the J gene lost 0 bases, with 7 bases spanning the gap. The CDR3 extends over 14 amino acids. Germline-derived CDR1 and CDR2 are LNHNV and YYDKDF (reference sequence).

The chain has TRBV19 and TRBJ2-6, with D perhaps matching TRBD1 (5 bases). V was trimmed by 5 bases and J by 3 bases, leaving 14 bases between them. The CDR3 is 16 amino acids. In germline, CDR1 is LNHDA, CDR2 SQIVND (reference sequence). The CDR3 protein is CASSLTGPLGANVLTF. CDR3 coding DNA: TGTGCCAGTAGTCTCACAGGACCTCTTGGGGCCAACGTCCTGACTTTC.

In this sample, this clonotype turned up a few times. The J gene is TRBJ2-3, the V gene TRBV11-2; D is uncertain. Germline values: CDR1 SGHAT, CDR2 FQNNGV. Trimming shortened V by 3 bases and J by 5 bases, and 6 bases separated the two germline ends. The CDR3 runs 12 residues. CDR3: CASSFTGDTQYF. CDR3 nucleotides: TGTGCCAGCAGCTTTACGGGAGATACGCAGTATTTT.

This clonotype occurred a few times. The chain joins TRBV7-2 to TRBJ2-3; tentatively, D is TRBD1 (6 bases). CDR1 SGHTA and CDR2 FQGNSA come from the germline V gene. The CDR3 extends over 15 amino acids. V lost 2 bases to trimming and J lost 5 bases, with 14 bases between them. The CDR3 DNA sequence: TGTGCCAGCAGCTTAAGTTGGGGGCCCGAAGATACGCAGTATTTT. This encodes CASSLSWGPEDTQYF.

This clonotype was recorded many times. This chain connects TRBV7-2 to TRBJ1-5, with D hard to call. The CDR3 runs to 13 residues. The V end was cut by 5 bases, the J end by 4 bases, with 9 bases between. Germline V lookup: CDR1 SGHTA, CDR2 FQGNSA. CDR3 in DNA: TGTGCCAGCAGCCCCGGGCAGAATCAGCCCCAGCATTTT. Translation gives CASSPGQNQPQHF. Full variable domain (rest looked up from reference TRBV7-2 and TRBJ1-5): GAGVSQSPSNKVTEKGKDVELRCDPISGHTALYWYRQSLGQGLEFLIYFQGNSAPDKSGLPSDRFSAERTGGSVSTLTIQRTQQEDSAVYLCASSPGQNQPQHFGDGTRLSIL.

The CDR3 protein is CASHREDSGPAYNEQFF. CDR3 coding DNA: TGTGCCAGCCATAGGGAGGACAGTGGACCAGCTTACAATGAGCAGTTCTTC. V and J are TRBV7-9 and TRBJ2-1; tentatively, D is TRBD1 or TRBD2 (6 bases each). The CDR3 has 17 residues. Germline V gene lookup returns CDR1 SEHNR and CDR2 FQNEAQ (reference sequence). Trimming cost V 8 bases and J 4 bases, with 24 bases left between them. The variable domain in full, with the rest retrieved from reference TRBV7-9 and TRBJ2-1, is DTGVSQNPRHKITKRGQNVTFRCDPISEHNRLYWYRQTLGQGPEFLTYFQNEAQLEKSRLLSDRFSAERPKGSFSTLEIQRTEQGDSAMYLCASHREDSGPAYNEQFFGPGTRLTVL.

The CDR3 loop is CASSEFGENTGELFF. The CDR3 DNA is TGCGCCAGCAGTGAGTTTGGCGAGAACACCGGGGAGCTGTTTTTT. J is TRBJ2-2 and V is TRBV10-1; D gene uncertain. Trimming took 1 base from V and 1 from J, leaving 7 bases between them. Germline V gives CDR1 WNHNN, CDR2 SYGVQD (reference sequence). This CDR3 is 15 amino acids long.